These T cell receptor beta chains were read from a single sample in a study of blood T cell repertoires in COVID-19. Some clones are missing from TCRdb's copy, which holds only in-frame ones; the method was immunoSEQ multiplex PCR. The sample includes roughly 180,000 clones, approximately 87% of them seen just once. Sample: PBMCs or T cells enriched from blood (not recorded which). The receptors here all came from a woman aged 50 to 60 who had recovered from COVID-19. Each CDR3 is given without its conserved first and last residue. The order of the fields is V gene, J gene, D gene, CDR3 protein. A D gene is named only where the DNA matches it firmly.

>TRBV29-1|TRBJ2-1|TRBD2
SVSPPSGRANANEQF
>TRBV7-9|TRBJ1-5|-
ASSLGGWDQPQH
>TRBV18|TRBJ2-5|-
ASSPLGRGVRETQY
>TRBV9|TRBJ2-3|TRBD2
ASSVELAGSDTQY
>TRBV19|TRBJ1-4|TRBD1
ASSIWATGNEKLF
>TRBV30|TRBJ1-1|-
AWAGRIEAF
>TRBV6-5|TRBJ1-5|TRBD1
ASRTGVGQPQH
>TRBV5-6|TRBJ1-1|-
ASNLGGPTAGTEAF
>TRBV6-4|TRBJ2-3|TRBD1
ASSDSGQGKVVQY
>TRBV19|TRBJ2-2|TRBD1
ASSFQGANTGELF
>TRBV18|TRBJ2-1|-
ASSPRQGGNEQF
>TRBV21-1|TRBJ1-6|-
ASSNRKRGQYRDSPLH
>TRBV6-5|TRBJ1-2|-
ASSYSAGANGYT
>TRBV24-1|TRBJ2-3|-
ATSDPQGSTDTQY
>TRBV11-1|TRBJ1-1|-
ASSLIAIGGNTEAF
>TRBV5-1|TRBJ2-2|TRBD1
ASSSGDPGQGPRELF
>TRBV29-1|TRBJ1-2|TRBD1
SVESLGTAYGYT
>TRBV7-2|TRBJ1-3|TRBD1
ASSLSPGTAGNTIY
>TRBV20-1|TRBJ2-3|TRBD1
SASAPGTVSKDTQY
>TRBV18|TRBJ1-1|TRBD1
ASSPEGAWAEAF
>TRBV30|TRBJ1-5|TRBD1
AWARTGARQPQH
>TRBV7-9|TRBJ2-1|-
ASSPIFNEQF
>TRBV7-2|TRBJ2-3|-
ASSPGNSDTQY
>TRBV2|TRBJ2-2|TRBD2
ASLGLAGLTGELF
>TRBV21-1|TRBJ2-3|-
ASSPRRWDRVPDTQY
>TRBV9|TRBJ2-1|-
ASSASWGRAYNEQF
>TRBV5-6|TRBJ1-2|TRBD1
ASSLLTGVDGYT
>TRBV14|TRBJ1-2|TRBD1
ASSLQGSNYGYT
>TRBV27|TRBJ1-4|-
ASSPPGGIEKLF
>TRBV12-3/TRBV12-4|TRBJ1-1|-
ASSQGGPEAF
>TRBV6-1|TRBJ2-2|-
ASSEFGGMGGELF
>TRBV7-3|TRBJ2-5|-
ASSRTPQETQY
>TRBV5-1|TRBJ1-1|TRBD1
ASSLAPSGTGQGEAF
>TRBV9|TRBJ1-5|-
ASSAGLVSNQPQH
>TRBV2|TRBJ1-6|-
ASSRAGAYNSPLH
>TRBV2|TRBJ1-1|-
ASSKQGNTEAF
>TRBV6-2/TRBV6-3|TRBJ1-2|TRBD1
ASSYRTGEGYT
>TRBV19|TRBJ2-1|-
ASSMVGGLRSYNEQF
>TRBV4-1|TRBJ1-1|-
ASSQDMVGGAITEAF
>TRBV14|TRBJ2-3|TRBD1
ASSPYRGTDTQY
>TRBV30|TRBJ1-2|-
AWSAGNNYGYT
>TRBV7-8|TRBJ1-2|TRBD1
ASSLKGDTGGGYGYT
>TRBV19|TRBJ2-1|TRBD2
ASSIRLAGGLTPKEQF
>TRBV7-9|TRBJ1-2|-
ASSPAGTNYGYT
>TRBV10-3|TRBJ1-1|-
AISDQVQNTEAF
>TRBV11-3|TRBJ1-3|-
ASSSGQSPSGNTIY
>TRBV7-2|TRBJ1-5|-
ASSSSEYQPQH
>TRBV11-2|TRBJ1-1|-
ASSKQVFTEAF